These 11 T cell receptor beta chains originate from one sample sequenced in a study of TIL therapy for anti-PD-1-resistant metastatic lung cancer. The libraries were made with immunoSEQ v3. The method was immunoSEQ multiplex PCR; TCRdb's version includes in-frame clones alone and lacks a portion of them. The sample shows some 60,000 clones, under 75% of them seen only once. Time point here: pre-treatment sample, taken before nivolumab and TIL therapy. The starting material was blood, obtained at baseline. The receptors were gathered from a person aged 30 to 80 with non-small cell lung cancer.

J is TRBJ1-5 and V is TRBV7-9; the D is unclear. There are 13 residues in the CDR3. Trimming left V 1 base short and J 4 bases short, with 5 bases between. CDR1 SEHNR and CDR2 FQNEAQ come from the germline V gene (reference sequence). CDR3 in amino acids: CASSLVLNQPQHF. CDR3 DNA sequence: TGTGCCAGCAGCTTAGTCCTGAATCAGCCCCAGCATTTT.

The CDR3 DNA reads as TGTGCCAGCACCACCGGGCTAGCGGGGTCCTACGAGCAGTACTTC. It is translated as CASTTGLAGSYEQYF. V and J are TRBV11-2 and TRBJ2-7; 9 bases map to TRBD2. This CDR3 has 15 residues. Germline lookup yields CDR1 SGHAT and CDR2 FQNNGV. After removal of 7 bases from V and 1 base from J, the junction contained 8 bases not matched to a gene.

In DNA, the CDR3 is TGTGCCAGGACACCCTCCTATAATTCACCCCTCCACTTT. Translating it yields CARTPSYNSPLHF. The genes are TRBV11-3 and TRBJ1-6; no firm D call. The CDR3 totals 13 residues. The V end lost 9 bases, the J end lost 0 bases, and 6 bases lay between the germline ends. Germline CDR1 reads SGHNT; CDR2 reads YENEEA.

The rearrangement joins TRBV11-2 to TRBJ2-7; D perhaps matches TRBD2 (5 bases). The length of the CDR3 is 14 residues. Germline CDR1 SGHAT, CDR2 FQNNGV. V was pared by 1 base and J by 2 bases, with 9 bases between. In DNA form, the CDR3 reads TGTGCCAGCAGCTTAGTTTCGGGAACCTACGAGCAGTACTTC. Translated, it gives CASSLVSGTYEQYF.

The chain joins TRBV9 to TRBJ1-2; the D is unclear. V dropped 7 bases and J dropped 8 bases, with 18 bases sitting between them. CDR3 length equals 13 residues. Germline V gives CDR1 SGDLS, CDR2 YYNGEE. As DNA, the CDR3 is TGTGCCAGCTTAAAAAGCCCCGACGAGGGCTACACCTTC. It translates to CASLKSPDEGYTF.

The V gene is TRBV6-5, the J gene TRBJ1-2; weak D call: TRBD1 (5 bases). V lost 6 bases and J lost 8, with 16 bases in between. Germline V CDR1 and CDR2: MNHEY, SVGAGI. The CDR3 is 13 residues long. CDR3 DNA: TGTGCCAGCAGATCCAGGGTAGCGCGCGGCTACACCTTC. Protein sequence: CASRSRVARGYTF.

In its sample, this clone was seen a few times. The chain links TRBV2 to TRBJ1-1; D is undetermined. Germline V CDR1 and CDR2: SNHLY, FYNNEI. CDR3 size: 14 residues. V was trimmed by 8 bases and J by 4 bases, leaving 17 bases between them. In DNA form, the CDR3 reads TGTGCCAGCCGGTTCACCATGACTACCACTGAAGCTTTCTTT. It yields the protein CASRFTMTTTEAFF.

The chain carries TRBV10-3 and TRBJ1-3; D gene uncertain. The CDR3 is 14 residues long. Trimming pared 7 bases from V and 0 bases from J, leaving 10 bases between. Germline-derived CDR1 and CDR2 are ENHRY and SYGVKD. The CDR3 sequence is CAINDLNSGNTIYF. As DNA, the CDR3 is TGTGCCATCAATGACCTCAACTCTGGAAACACCATATATTTT.

V gene TRBV6-1 combines with J gene TRBJ2-1; no definite D call. The V gene's germline CDR1 is MNHNS and CDR2 SASEGT. The ends were cut back, 8 bases at V and 8 bases at J, with 19 bases in the middle. The CDR3 consists of 14 residues. CDR3 nucleotide sequence: TGTGCCAGCGGCGCATGGGGTTTGTCCGATGAGCAGTTCTTC. It translates to CASGAWGLSDEQFF.

The chain combines TRBV19 with TRBJ1-2; D remains ambiguous. Between the trimmed V and J ends, which lost 9 bases and 3 bases, there was a span of 20 bases. In germline, CDR1 is LNHDA, CDR2 SQIVND (reference sequence). The CDR3 runs 15 residues. CDR3 DNA: TGTGCCAGCCGTTTTGCAGGTTCAAGGGACTATGGCTACACCTTC. It encodes CASRFAGSRDYGYTF.

A few counts support this clone. The genes are TRBV2 and TRBJ2-1; TRBD2 agrees at 10 bases. The J segment lost 6 bases and the V segment lost 8 bases, leaving 7 bases of the junction unmatched. Germline CDR1 is SNHLY and CDR2 is FYNNEI. The CDR3 is made up of 14 amino acids. CDR3 DNA: TGTGCCAGCTTTATAGCGGGGGGCAGCAATGAGCAGTTCTTC. It codes for CASFIAGGSNEQFF.